This entry concerns a single T cell receptor beta chain. Compared with germline, one end of the junction differs, possibly owing to a read error. The sample belongs to a study of T cell changes during pregnancy in multiple sclerosis. Repertoires were generated with immunoSEQ multiplex PCR, while TCRdb's copy carries only in-frame clones and drops some. The sample consists of 15,000 to 20,000 clones, about 83% of them appearing once. This CDR3 has 17 amino acids. Germline V gene data show CDR1 as SSHAT and CDR2 as FNYEAQ (reference sequence). The clonotype comes from a female donor with multiple sclerosis, enrolled in a pregnancy study. The chain carries TRBV7-7 and TRBJ2-5; 7 bases map to TRBD1. The sample was CD8+ T cells from peripheral blood mononuclear cells, taken after pregnancy. The CDR3 sequence: CASSLGDQGGLQETQYF. The DNA of the CDR3 is TGTGCTAGCAGCTTAGGGGACCAAGGGGGCCTCCAAGAGACCCAGTACTTC. The full variable domain, in which reference TRBV7-7 and TRBJ2-5 provide the parts outside the CDR3, is GAGVSQSPRYKVTKRGQDVTLRCDPISSHATLYWYQQALGQGPEFLTYFNYEAQPDKSGLPSDRFSAERPEGSISTLTIQRTEQRDSAMYRCASSLGDQGGLQETQYFGPGTRLLVL.